Sequencing of this TCR beta chain was carried out in a study of robustness of blood B and T cell sequencing. Study results and limitations: Of the top 10,000 TCRbeta clonotypes, around 96% recurred across replicates.

cDNA synthesis used template switching with a 5' universal priming oligo. Every cDNA molecule received a random 12-nucleotide UMI from the template-switch oligo. TCRdb used MiXCR to reprocess the PCR reads, holding one entry per CDR3 protein. The sample contains roughly 3,900 distinct CDR3 sequences, more than 50% of which appear only once. The CDR3 loop spans 13 amino acids. V was pared by 8 bases and J by 5 bases, with 13 bases between. The template for TCR beta quantification was mRNA, not genomic DNA. This clonotype was counted between two and nine times. Its target is not known. The J gene is TRBJ2-1, the V gene TRBV12-3 or TRBV12-4, with D hard to call. Sequenced input: peripheral blood. This receptor was identified in a human donor in good health. CDR3 bases: TGTGCCAGCTCCACCTCGTTTAACAATGAGCAGTTCTTC. This translates into CASSTSFNNEQFF.